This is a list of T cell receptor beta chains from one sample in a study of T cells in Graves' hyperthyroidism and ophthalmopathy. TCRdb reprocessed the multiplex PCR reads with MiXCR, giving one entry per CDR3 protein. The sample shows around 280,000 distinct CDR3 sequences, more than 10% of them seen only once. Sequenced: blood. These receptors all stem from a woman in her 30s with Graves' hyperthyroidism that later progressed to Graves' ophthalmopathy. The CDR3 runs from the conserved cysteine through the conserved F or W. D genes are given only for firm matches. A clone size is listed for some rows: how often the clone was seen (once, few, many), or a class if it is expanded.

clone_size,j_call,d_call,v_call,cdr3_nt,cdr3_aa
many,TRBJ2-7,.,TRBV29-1,TGCAGCGTTGAGCCCAGGGAGGCATCCTACGAGCAGTACTTC,CSVEPREASYEQYF
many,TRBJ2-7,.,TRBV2,TGTGCCAGCAGTGGATCTTTGGGGAACGAGCAGTACTTC,CASSGSLGNEQYF
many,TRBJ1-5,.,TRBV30,TGTGCCTGGAGTGTACGTCCGGGAGGATTGCAGCCCCAGCATTTT,CAWSVRPGGLQPQHF
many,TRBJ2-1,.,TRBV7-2,TGTGCCAGCAGCTTAGTGGGGGGCTGGGGTGAGCAGTTCTTC,CASSLVGGWGEQFF
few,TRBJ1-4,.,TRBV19,TGTGCCTGTAGTATCGAGGTCAGGCCCTATGAAAAACTGTTTTTT,CACSIEVRPYEKLFF
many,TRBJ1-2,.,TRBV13,TGTGCCAGCAGCTTTACGCAGGGGCAGCTCACCTTC,CASSFTQGQLTF
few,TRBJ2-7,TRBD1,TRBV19,TGTGCCAGTAGCCGAGGGACAGGGGGGTTCTACGAGCAGTACTTC,CASSRGTGGFYEQYF
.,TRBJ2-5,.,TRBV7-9,TGTGCCAGCAGCCCCCTGGCGATCGAGACCCAGTACTTC,CASSPLAIETQYF
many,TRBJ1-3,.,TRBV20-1,TGCAGTGCTAGAGATACAGGGTTTGGAAACACCATATATTTT,CSARDTGFGNTIYF
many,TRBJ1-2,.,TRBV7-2,TGTGCCAGCAGCCTAACCGGGACCAAGCCCGGCTACACCTTC,CASSLTGTKPGYTF
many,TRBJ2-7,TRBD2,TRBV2,TGTGCCAGCAGCACTAGCGGAAGCTCCTACGAGCAGTACTTC,CASSTSGSSYEQYF
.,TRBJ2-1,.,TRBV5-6,TGTGCCAGCAGGTTACTAGGAGGTGAGCAGTTCTTC,CASRLLGGEQFF
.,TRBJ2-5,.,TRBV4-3,TGCGCCAGCAGCCAAGGGCACCTGGGGGGAGAGACCCAGTGCTTC,CASSQGHLGGETQCF
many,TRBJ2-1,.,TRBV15,TGTGCCACCAGCAGAGGTAGCGGAAGCTCCTACAATGAGCAGTTCTTC,CATSRGSGSSYNEQFF
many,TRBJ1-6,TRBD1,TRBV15,TGTGCCACCAGCAGACAGACAGGGGGAGGAAGATTAAATAATTCACCCCTCCACTTT,CATSRQTGGGRLNNSPLHF
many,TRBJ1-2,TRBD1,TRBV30,TGTGCCTTTAGTACAGGGGGCTTACGTGGCTACACCTTC,CAFSTGGLRGYTF
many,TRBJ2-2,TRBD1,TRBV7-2,TGTGCCAGCAGCTTACTGGACAGGGCCTTCACCGGGGAGCTGTTTTTT,CASSLLDRAFTGELFF
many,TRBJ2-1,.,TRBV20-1,TGCAGTGCTAGTAGAGTCTCCTACAATGAGCAGTTCTTC,CSASRVSYNEQFF
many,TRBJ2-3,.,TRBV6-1,TGTGCCAGCAGTTACGGTTTAGGCGGGAACACAGATACGCAGTATTTT,CASSYGLGGNTDTQYF
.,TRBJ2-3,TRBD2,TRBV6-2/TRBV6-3,TGTGCCAGCAGTCGGGTGAGGGCGGGAGGTGGAACAGATACGCAGTATTTT,CASSRVRAGGGTDTQYF
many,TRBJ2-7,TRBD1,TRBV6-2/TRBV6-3,TGTGCCAGCAGTTCATACCGGGACAGGGACAACGAGCAGTACTTC,CASSSYRDRDNEQYF
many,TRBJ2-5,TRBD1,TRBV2,TGTGCCAGCAGCAAGACAGGGGCTAGAGAGACCCAGTACTTC,CASSKTGARETQYF
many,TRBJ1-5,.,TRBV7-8,TGTGCCAGCAGCCGGGATTATAGCAATCAGCCCCAGCATTTT,CASSRDYSNQPQHF
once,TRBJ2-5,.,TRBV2,TGTGCCAGCATAGGGCTGTTCCAAGAGACCCAGTACTTC,CASIGLFQETQYF
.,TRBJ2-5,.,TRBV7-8,TGTGCCAGCAGCTTAAAGGGACAAGAGACCCAGTACTTC,CASSLKGQETQYF
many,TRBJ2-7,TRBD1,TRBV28,TGTGCCAGCAGTCAGCATCCGGGACAGTACTACGAGCAGTACTTC,CASSQHPGQYYEQYF
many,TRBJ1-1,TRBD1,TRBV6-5,TGTGCCAGCAGTTACGGACAGGGCCGAGAGACGGCTTTCTTT,CASSYGQGRETAFF
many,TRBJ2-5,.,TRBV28,TGTGCCAGCACCCAGTGGGGTACAGGAGAGACCCAGTACTTC,CASTQWGTGETQYF
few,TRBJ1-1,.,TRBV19,TGTGCCAGTAGGACGAATCCTGGGCGAGCTTTCTTT,CASRTNPGRAFF
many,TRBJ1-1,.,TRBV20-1,TGCAGTGCCCTAGGGGCCCACATGAACACTGAAGCTTTCTTT,CSALGAHMNTEAFF
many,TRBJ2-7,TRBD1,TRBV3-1,TGTGCCAGCAGCCAAGACCGGACAGGGGCCTACGAGCAGTACTTC,CASSQDRTGAYEQYF
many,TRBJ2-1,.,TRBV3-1,TGTGCCAGCAGCCAAGATATACAGGTATCCTACAATGAGCAGTTCTTC,CASSQDIQVSYNEQFF
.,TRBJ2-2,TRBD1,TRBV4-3,TGCGCCAGCAGCCAAGTCGACAGGGGGTCCGGGGAGCTGTTTTTT,CASSQVDRGSGELFF
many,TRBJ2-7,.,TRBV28,TGTGCCACCACCCCGGGGTCTCCTCCCGAGCAGTACTTC,CATTPGSPPEQYF
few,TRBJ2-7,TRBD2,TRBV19,TGTGCCAGTAGTATAGATCCGGGACTAGCGTCCGAGCAGTACTTC,CASSIDPGLASEQYF
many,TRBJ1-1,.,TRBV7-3,TGTGCCAGCAGCTTAACGGGACTGGACTACTACGAGATCCTCACAGGTGTGGACACTGAAGCTTTCTTT,CASSLTGLDYYEILTGVDTEAFF
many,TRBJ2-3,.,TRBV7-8,TGTGCCAGCAGCCCCGAGCGGGGCACAGATACGCAGTATTTT,CASSPERGTDTQYF
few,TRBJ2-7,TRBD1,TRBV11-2,TGTGCCAGCAGCCCTACAGGGGGGAGATACTACGAGCAGTACTTC,CASSPTGGRYYEQYF
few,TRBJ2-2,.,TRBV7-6,TGTGCCAGCAGCTTAAATGACTTACGGGCTTCAACCGGGGAGCTGTTTTTT,CASSLNDLRASTGELFF
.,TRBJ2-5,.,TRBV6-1,TGTGCCAGCGGTTTCTACGGGACGGCCGAAGAGACCCAGTACTTC,CASGFYGTAEETQYF
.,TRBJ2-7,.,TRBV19,TGTGCCAGTAGTCGAAACGGTGCGTACGAGCAGTACTTC,CASSRNGAYEQYF
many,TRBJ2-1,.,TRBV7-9,TGTGCCAGCAGCATGGGACTTAGTAACAATGAGCAGTTCTTC,CASSMGLSNNEQFF
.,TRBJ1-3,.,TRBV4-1,TGCGCCAGCAGCCAAGGTATCCGAAGCTCTGGAAACACCATATATTTT,CASSQGIRSSGNTIYF
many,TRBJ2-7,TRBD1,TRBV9,TGTGCCAGCAGCGTAGACCCAGGGGGCACCTACGAGCAGTACTTC,CASSVDPGGTYEQYF
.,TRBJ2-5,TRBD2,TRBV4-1,TGCGCCAGCAGCCCGGGGACTAGCGAGCAAGAGACCCAGTACTTC,CASSPGTSEQETQYF
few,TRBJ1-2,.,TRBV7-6,TGTGCCAGCAGCTTAGCGGGCGAGACTGGCTACACCTTC,CASSLAGETGYTF
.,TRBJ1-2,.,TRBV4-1,TGCGCCAGCAGCCAAGATATCCGAACGATGGGCTACACCTTC,CASSQDIRTMGYTF
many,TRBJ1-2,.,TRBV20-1,TGCAGTGCTAGATGGGGCACTCTCGATGGCTACACCTTC,CSARWGTLDGYTF
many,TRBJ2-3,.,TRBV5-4,TGTGCCAGCAGCCCTTATGGGAGCACAGATACGCAGTATTTT,CASSPYGSTDTQYF
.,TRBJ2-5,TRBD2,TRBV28,TGTGCCAGCAGTAACCCGGGACTAGCGGGAGTGGGGGAGACCCAGTACTTC,CASSNPGLAGVGETQYF
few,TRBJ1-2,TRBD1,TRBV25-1,TGTGCCAGCAGACGACAGGGGGGAAACTATGGCTACACCTTC,CASRRQGGNYGYTF
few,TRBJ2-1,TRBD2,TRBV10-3,TGTGCCATCAGTGAGTGGCGCGGGAGGGTACTTAGCTCCTACAATGAGCAGTTCTTC,CAISEWRGRVLSSYNEQFF
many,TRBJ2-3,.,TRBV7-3,TGTGCCAGCAGTCTCGTCCGGGACTCTACGCAGTATTTT,CASSLVRDSTQYF
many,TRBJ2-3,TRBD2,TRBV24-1,TGTGCCACCAGAGGGCCGGCGGGAGGCGGAACAGATACGCAGTATTTT,CATRGPAGGGTDTQYF